These 27 T cell receptor beta chains originate from one sample sequenced in a study of beta chain features in type 1 diabetes. Overall study findings and caveats: Type 1 diabetes patients had moderately but significantly shorter TCRB CDR3s in all four CD4+ subsets.

Sequenced material consisted of expressed TCRB transcripts (all of the isolated RNA was reverse transcribed). The data were produced by immunoSEQ multiplex PCR, yet TCRdb's version contains in-frame clones alone and is incomplete. The sample yields 640,000 or so clones, over 12% seen once. No cognate antigen is known for these TCRs. The sample taken for sequencing was naive CD4+ T cells from blood. These receptor sequences come from a man between 18 and 29 years old with type 1 diabetes.

This sequence joins TRBV15 and TRBJ2-5, with D tentatively TRBD1 (5 bases). Judging by the DNA end, TRBJ2-7 fits better; the J call may be wrong. The CDR3 is 13 amino acids. Germline loops: CDR1 LNHNV, CDR2 YYDKDF (reference sequence). The CDR3 region has the DNA TGTGCCACCAGTCCTGATAGGGGCTACGAGCAGTACTTC. The encoded protein is CATSPDRGYEQYF.

V and J are TRBV4-2 and TRBJ2-1, with D perhaps TRBD1 (5 bases). The ends were cut back, 4 bases at V and 6 bases at J, with 10 bases in the middle. The CDR3 extends over 13 amino acids. CDR1 LGHNA and CDR2 YNFKEQ come from the germline V gene. The CDR3 reads CASSRYQGNEQFF. CDR3 in DNA: TGTGCCAGCAGCCGATACCAGGGCAATGAGCAGTTCTTC.

V usage is TRBV11-3 and J usage is TRBJ2-5, with D possibly being TRBD1 (6 bases). Germline assignment: CDR1 SGHNT and CDR2 YENEEA. V was clipped by 8 bases and J by 1 base, with 11 bases between them. The CDR3 runs 13 residues. CDR3 in amino acids: CASSQGFQETQYF. DNA for the CDR3: TGTGCCAGCTCACAGGGCTTCCAAGAGACCCAGTACTTC.

This clone was seen only a few times. The chain links TRBV7-8 to TRBJ2-5, with a weak D call TRBD1 (6 bases). Germline values: CDR1 SGHVS, CDR2 FQNEAQ. The CDR3 is 14 residues long. The V gene lost 1 base and the J gene lost 2 bases, with 8 bases spanning the gap. CDR3 sequence: CASSLGTAQETQYF. The DNA of the CDR3 is TGTGCCAGCAGCTTAGGGACAGCTCAAGAGACCCAGTACTTC.

This sequence joins TRBV19 and TRBJ2-1, with a weak D call TRBD2 (5 bases). The V gene lost 3 bases and the J gene lost 3 bases, with 9 bases spanning the gap. Germline V gives CDR1 LNHDA, CDR2 SQIVND (reference sequence). The CDR3 is 14 amino acids. The CDR3 region is CASSMGADYNEQFF. The CDR3 DNA reads as TGTGCCAGTAGTATGGGAGCCGACTACAATGAGCAGTTCTTC.

The V gene is TRBV9, the J gene TRBJ2-1, with D possibly TRBD1 on 6 matching bases. The CDR3 loop spans 14 amino acids. Trimming cost V 4 bases and J 7 bases, with 15 bases left between them. Germline assignment: CDR1 SGDLS and CDR2 YYNGEE. The CDR3 is CASSPTPGQNEQFF. The CDR3 bases are TGTGCCAGCAGCCCCACTCCGGGACAAAATGAGCAGTTCTTC.

This clone was picked up a small number of times. V gene TRBV6-5 combines with J gene TRBJ2-6; D uncertain. The CDR3 extends over 15 amino acids. Germline V lookup: CDR1 MNHEY, CDR2 SVGAGI. V was clipped by 3 bases and J by 0 bases, with 6 bases between them. CDR3 loop: CASSYGNSGANVLTF. CDR3 DNA: TGTGCCAGCAGTTATGGCAACTCTGGGGCCAACGTCCTGACTTTC.

This clone occurred a few times. J is TRBJ2-3 and V is TRBV30; 10 nucleotides align to TRBD1. The CDR3 has 16 amino acids. Germline CDR1 GTSNPN, CDR2 SVGIG (reference sequence). After removal of 2 bases from V and 2 bases from J, the junction contained 7 bases not matched to a gene. The CDR3 is CAWSPTGTGVTDTQYF. DNA for the CDR3: TGTGCCTGGAGTCCGACCGGGACAGGGGTCACAGATACGCAGTATTTT.

This chain uses TRBV30 with TRBJ1-2; D may be TRBD1 (5 bases). CDR1 and CDR2 (germline): GTSNPN, SVGIG (reference sequence). Trimming stripped 0 bases from V and 4 bases from J, with 9 bases between. The CDR3 totals 13 residues. The CDR3 protein is CAWSVGGIYGYTF. In DNA form, the CDR3 reads TGTGCCTGGAGTGTCGGGGGAATCTATGGCTACACCTTC. Combining the CDR3 with reference TRBV30 and TRBJ1-2 gives the whole variable domain SQTIHQWPATLVQPVGSPLSLECTVEGTSNPNLYWYRQAAGRGLQLLFYSVGIGQISSEVPQNLSASRPQDRQFILSSKKLLLSDSGFYLCAWSVGGIYGYTFGSGTRLTVV.

Comments on this clone: Other DNA variants within this sample encode the same CDR3. The chain couples TRBV7-2 to TRBJ2-3; 11 nucleotides align to TRBD2. V shed 5 bases, J shed 4 bases, and the junction held 2 bases outside the gene matches. Germline CDR1 SGHTA, CDR2 FQGNSA. The CDR3 has 14 residues. The CDR3 protein is CASSPGLAADTQYF. In DNA, the CDR3 is TGTGCCAGCAGCCCGGGACTAGCGGCAGATACGCAGTATTTT.

This clone was observed a handful of times. The rearrangement links TRBV4-3 to TRBJ1-2; D is unclear. Germline V gene lookup returns CDR1 LGHNA and CDR2 YSLEER. Trimming removed 1 base from V and 0 bases from J, with 12 bases in between. The CDR3 runs to 16 residues. CDR3 amino acids: CASSQGLMEANYGYTF. The CDR3 bases are TGCGCCAGCAGCCAAGGGTTGATGGAGGCTAACTATGGCTACACCTTC.

This chain joins TRBV30 and TRBJ2-3; 9 bases map to TRBD2. The CDR3 covers 13 residues. V lost 2 bases, J lost 6 bases, and 3 bases stayed unmatched. Per germline, CDR1 GTSNPN and CDR2 SVGIG (reference sequence). The CDR3 bases are TGTGCCTGGAGTAAAGCGGGAGGTGATACGCAGTATTTT. It encodes CAWSKAGGDTQYF.

This rearrangement joins TRBV7-2 to TRBJ2-2; no firm D call. Germline V gene sequence: CDR1 SGHTA, CDR2 FQGNSA. The V and J ends lost 6 bases and 2 bases respectively, with 16 bases between them. The CDR3 totals 16 residues. The CDR3 spells CASSLGRSPNTGELFF. The CDR3 bases are TGTGCCAGCAGTCTTGGAAGGAGCCCTAACACCGGGGAGCTGTTTTTT.

This clone has just a few counts. This chain uses TRBV18 with TRBJ1-2, with D possibly matching TRBD1 (6 bases). CDR1 and CDR2 from the germline V gene are KGHSH and LQKENI. V lost 2 bases and J lost 6, with 7 bases in between. This CDR3 comprises 12 residues. The CDR3: CASSPGGHGYTF. The CDR3 coding sequence is TGTGCCAGCTCACCAGGGGGCCATGGCTACACCTTC.

This clone was counted between two and nine times. CDR3 nucleotide sequence: TGCGCCAGCAGTCGTAGGGGGCCTTATGGCTACACCTTC. Translation: CASSRRGPYGYTF. The chain combines TRBV23-1 with TRBJ1-2, with TRBD1 identical over 7 bases. TRBV23-1 is classed as an ORF, of uncertain function. The V and J ends lost 4 bases and 5 bases, in that order; junction bases with no gene match: 4. The CDR3 is made up of 13 amino acids.

The chain carries TRBV14 and TRBJ2-6; 7 bases are a match to TRBD1. CDR3 length equals 17 residues. Germline CDR1 is SGHDN and CDR2 is FVKESK. V trimming: 4 bases; J trimming: 2 bases; junction bases outside the gene matches: 8. DNA for the CDR3: TGTGCCAGCAGCCCGGACAGGTTCTCTACTGGGGCCAACGTCCTGACTTTC. It encodes CASSPDRFSTGANVLTF.

A few counts support this clone. J is TRBJ2-4 and V is TRBV11-2, with 7 bases identical to TRBD1. The CDR3 extends over 16 amino acids. CDR1 and CDR2 from the germline V gene are SGHAT and FQNNGV. The V gene end was trimmed by 5 bases and the J gene end by 0 bases; junction bases not matched to a gene: 7. The CDR3 loop is CASSQRTGLAKNIQYF. CDR3 sequence (DNA): TGTGCCAGCAGCCAGAGGACAGGACTAGCCAAAAACATTCAGTACTTC.

The rearrangement uses TRBV29-1 and TRBJ1-4; TRBD1 aligns across 7 bases. Germline lookup yields CDR1 SQVTM and CDR2 ANQGSEA. The CDR3 spans 13 residues. J was trimmed by 4 bases and V by 6 bases; bases with no gene match: 5. DNA for the CDR3: TGCAGCGTGGGGGACAGAGTTAATGAAAAACTGTTTTTT. Protein product: CSVGDRVNEKLFF.

V usage is TRBV7-2 and J usage is TRBJ2-1, with D possibly TRBD1 on 6 matching bases. CDR3 length: 13 residues. V dropped 5 bases and J dropped 13 bases, with 18 bases sitting between them. Germline lookup yields CDR1 SGHTA and CDR2 FQGNSA. The CDR3, as DNA: TGTGCCAGCAGCCCAGCGACAGGTCGCAGACAGTTCTTC. Its translation: CASSPATGRRQFF.

This clone was seen more than once but under ten times. This chain uses TRBV30 with TRBJ2-3, with D possibly being TRBD1 or TRBD2 (6 bases each). Germline-derived CDR1 and CDR2 are GTSNPN and SVGIG (reference sequence). The length of the CDR3 is 14 residues. V gave up 1 base and J gave up 4 bases, with 12 bases separating them. The CDR3 is CAWSARGRADTQYF. The CDR3 nucleotides read TGTGCCTGGAGTGCCCGGGGGCGGGCAGATACGCAGTATTTT.

This clone was seen more than once but under ten times. The V call is TRBV4-3, the J call TRBJ2-5; no firm D call. With 0 bases removed from V and 13 bases from J, the gap between germline ends came to 9 bases. Germline-derived CDR1 and CDR2 are LGHNA and YSLEER. The CDR3 runs to 11 residues. The DNA of the CDR3 is TGCGCCAGCAGCCAAGAAGCGAGGACGTACTTC. This gives the protein CASSQEARTYF.

The chain employs TRBV2 and TRBJ2-1; no reliable D call. Germline-derived CDR1 and CDR2 are SNHLY and FYNNEI. V was clipped by 4 bases and J by 9 bases, with 13 bases between them. The CDR3 contains 13 residues. The CDR3 reads CASSGTDAGEQFF. The CDR3 region has the DNA TGTGCCAGCAGTGGTACGGACGCTGGTGAGCAGTTCTTC.

J is TRBJ2-3 and V is TRBV6-5, with no clear D. V shed 5 bases and J shed 5 bases, with 14 bases lying between them. The CDR3 consists of 14 residues. The germline V gene encodes CDR1 MNHEY and CDR2 SVGAGI. CDR3 protein: CASSQSPFGDTQYF. Here the CDR3 DNA reads TGTGCCAGCAGTCAATCACCTTTTGGAGATACGCAGTATTTT.

This clone was recorded a few times. The chain joins TRBV2 to TRBJ2-3, with D maybe TRBD2 (5 bases). CDR3 length: 15 amino acids. V gave up 6 bases and J gave up 1 base, with 14 bases separating them. Germline lookup yields CDR1 SNHLY and CDR2 FYNNEI. The CDR3 sequence is CASSRVASGTDTQYF. CDR3 nucleotides: TGTGCCAGCAGCCGGGTAGCGTCTGGCACAGATACGCAGTATTTT. Supplemented by reference TRBV2 and TRBJ2-3, the full variable domain reads EPEVTQTPSHQVTQMGQEVILRCVPISNHLYFYWYRQILGQKVEFLVSFYNNEISEKSEIFDDQFSVERPDGSNFTLKIRSTKLEDSAMYFCASSRVASGTDTQYFGPGTRLTVL.

This clone was counted between two and nine times. The V gene is TRBV12-5, the J gene TRBJ2-5; TRBD1 is a possible D gene (5 bases). Trimming removed 7 bases at V and 5 bases at J, with 17 bases between. Germline V gene lookup returns CDR1 LGHNT and CDR2 FRNRAP. This CDR3 comprises 14 residues. CDR3: CASAEGAGTETQYF. CDR3 DNA sequence: TGTGCTAGTGCAGAAGGGGCCGGCACGGAGACCCAGTACTTC. Looking up the rest from reference TRBV12-5 and TRBJ2-5 gives the full variable domain: DARVTQTPRHKVTEMGQEVTMRCQPILGHNTVFWYRQTMMQGLELLAYFRNRAPLDDSGMPKDRFSAEMPDATLATLKIQPSEPRDSAVYFCASAEGAGTETQYFGPGTRLLVL.

This clone has only a few counts. The genes are TRBV30 and TRBJ1-5; D gene unclear. The germline V gene encodes CDR1 GTSNPN and CDR2 SVGIG (reference sequence). V was cut by 3 bases and J by 2 bases, with 8 bases left in between. The length of the CDR3 is 13 residues. CDR3 protein: CAWRLGGNQPQHF. CDR3 sequence (DNA): TGTGCCTGGAGACTTGGAGGCAATCAGCCCCAGCATTTT.

This clone has a handful of counts. The V call is TRBV11-1, the J call TRBJ2-5; 10 bases agree with TRBD2. Germline CDR1 reads SGHAT; CDR2 reads FQDESV (reference sequence). V was pared by 8 bases and J by 4 bases, with 13 bases of the junction left unmatched. CDR3 length: 16 amino acids. The chain's CDR3 is CASALRSGRAGETQYF. Written as DNA, the CDR3 is TGTGCCAGCGCCTTACGGAGCGGGAGGGCCGGAGAGACCCAGTACTTC.